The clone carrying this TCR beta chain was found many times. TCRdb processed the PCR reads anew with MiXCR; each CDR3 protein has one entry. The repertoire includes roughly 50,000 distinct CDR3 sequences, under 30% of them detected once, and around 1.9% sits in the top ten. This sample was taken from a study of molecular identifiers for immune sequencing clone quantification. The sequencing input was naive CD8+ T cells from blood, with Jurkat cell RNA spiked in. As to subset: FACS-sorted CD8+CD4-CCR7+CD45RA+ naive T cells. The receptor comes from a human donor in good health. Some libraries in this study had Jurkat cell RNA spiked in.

As DNA, the CDR3 is TGCGCCAGCTCGACTCACGCTGGGGAGCAGTACTTC. This encodes CASSTHAGEQYF. This chain connects TRBV5-1 to TRBJ2-7; D not certain. This CDR3 has 12 residues. V was clipped by 7 bases and J by 7 bases, with 15 bases between them. CDR1 and CDR2 (germline): SGHRS, YFSETQ.